This T cell receptor (beta chain) comes out of a study of T cells of healthy individuals. From the 5' RACE reads, TCRdb called clonotypes with MiXCR, one entry per CDR3 protein. The sample holds 100,000 or so distinct CDR3 sequences, approximately 18% seen once. V was clipped by 3 bases and J by 5 bases, with 16 bases between them. CDR3 length: 15 residues. Germline V gene sequence: CDR1 MGHRA, CDR2 YSYEKL. The table lists this clonotype with many counts. The chain links TRBV4-1 to TRBJ1-2; TRBD1 might be the D (5 bases). The sequence came from a human donor in good health. CDR3 protein: CASSHPGQELYGYTF. In DNA form, the CDR3 reads TGCGCCAGCAGCCACCCGGGGCAGGAACTTTATGGCTACACCTTC.